This TCR beta chain was observed in a study of cytomegalovirus exposure and HLA in healthy donors. Trimming cost V 2 bases and J 4 bases; bases outside gene matches: 11. The length of the CDR3 is 18 residues. The germline CDR1 and CDR2 sequences are LGHNA and YNFKEQ. This PCR relied on a set of 60 Vbeta primers and 13 Jbeta primers. Method: immunoSEQ multiplex PCR; TCRdb's copy keeps in-frame clones and lacks some. The table lists around 120,000 clones, 60% to 75% of them singletons. This sequence joins TRBV4-2 and TRBJ2-2; 9 bases line up with TRBD2. The TCR was taken from a man aged 40-49 years in good health and CMV-seropositive. Sequences were obtained from PBMCs. The CDR3 nucleotides are TGTGCCAGCAGCCAACAAACCTCGGGACTAGCTATCACCGGGGAGCTGTTTTTT. It specifies CASSQQTSGLAITGELFF.